This T cell receptor (beta chain) was retrieved from a study of response to subunit inactivated influenza vaccine. TCRdb recomputed calls from the RT-PCR reads with MiXCR, one row per CDR3 protein. This sample has 700,000 to 900,000 distinct CDR3 sequences, with around 21% found just once. Trimming took 1 base from V and 5 from J, leaving 9 bases between them. Germline loops: CDR1 SEHNR, CDR2 FQNEAQ (reference sequence). The CDR3 is 14 residues long. This clonotype came up a few times. This TCR derives from a man aged 50 to 60 who received an inactivated influenza vaccine. The chain links TRBV7-9 to TRBJ2-1; D unresolved. The sequences come from PBMCs from blood, collected about 5 days after vaccination. In nucleotides, the CDR3 is TGTGCCAGCAGCTTAGTGAGCCACCACAATGAGCAGTTCTTC. Protein sequence: CASSLVSHHNEQFF.